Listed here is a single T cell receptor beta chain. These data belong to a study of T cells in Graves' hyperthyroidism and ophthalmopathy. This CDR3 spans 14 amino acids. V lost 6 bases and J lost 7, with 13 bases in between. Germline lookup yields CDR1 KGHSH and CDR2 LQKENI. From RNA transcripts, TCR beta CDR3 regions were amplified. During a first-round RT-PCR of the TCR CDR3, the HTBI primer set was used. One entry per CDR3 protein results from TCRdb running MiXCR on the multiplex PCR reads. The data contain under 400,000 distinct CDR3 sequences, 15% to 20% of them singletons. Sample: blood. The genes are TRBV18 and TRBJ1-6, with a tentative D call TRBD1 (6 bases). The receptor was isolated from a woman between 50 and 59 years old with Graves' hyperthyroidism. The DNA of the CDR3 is TGTGCCAGCTCCCCCGGGACACCAAATTCACCCCTCCACTTT. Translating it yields CASSPGTPNSPLHF.